The next 16 T cell receptor beta chains were all read from a single sample in a study of Ad26.COV2.S vaccination and SARS-CoV-2 variants. Here immunoSEQ multiplex PCR was the method, and the copy in TCRdb shows in-frame clones only, minus some. Altogether 300,000 to 400,000 clones are present, around 87% being singletons, with the ten largest covering 3.4%. The treatment: about 20 received Ad26.COV2.S at low or high dose, single or two shots; 5 received placebo; per-sample allocation not given. The samples date from day 63 after the first vaccine or placebo injection. The specimen was peripheral blood, collected in a trial of Ad26.COV2.S vaccine versus placebo. The receptors were sampled from a person between 18 and 59 years old who received the Ad26.COV2.S COVID-19 vaccine or a placebo.

V and J are TRBV11-3 and TRBJ2-7; tentatively, D is TRBD2 (5 bases). The CDR3 has 16 amino acids. Trimming stripped 4 bases from V and 0 bases from J, with 16 bases between. Germline lookup yields CDR1 SGHNT and CDR2 YENEEA. CDR3 loop: CASSSTRDGVSYEQYF. As DNA, the CDR3 is TGTGCCAGCAGCTCAACGAGAGACGGGGTCTCCTACGAGCAGTACTTC. Looking up the rest from reference TRBV11-3 and TRBJ2-7 gives the full variable domain: EAGVVQSPRYKIIEKKQPVAFWCNPISGHNTLYWYLQNLGQGPELLIRYENEEAVDDSQLPKDRFSAERLKGVDSTLKIQPAELGDSAVYLCASSSTRDGVSYEQYFGPGTRLTVT.

About this clone itself: This same CDR3 is encoded by further DNA sequences in the sample. The V call is TRBV29-1, the J call TRBJ2-7; D gene unclear. Trimming pared 4 bases from V and 0 bases from J, leaving 7 bases between. The CDR3 is 12 residues long. CDR1 SQVTM and CDR2 ANQGSEA come from the germline V gene. CDR3 sequence: CSVVGSSYEQYF. The CDR3 DNA sequence: TGCAGCGTTGTGGGTAGCTCCTACGAGCAGTACTTC.

The chain is built from TRBV3-1 (or the pseudogene TRBV3-2) and TRBJ2-1, with D possibly being TRBD1 (6 bases). Germline CDR1 and CDR2: LGHDT and YNNKEL (reference sequence). V was shortened by 0 bases and J by 8 bases, with 11 bases between the two germline ends. The CDR3 is made up of 14 amino acids. CDR3 sequence (DNA): TGTGCCAGCAGCCAAGATAGGGGGTCCGATGAGCAGTTCTTC. This codes for CASSQDRGSDEQFF.

The rearrangement joins TRBV7-2 to TRBJ2-3; D possibly matches TRBD1 or TRBD2 (6 bases each). Trimming pared 0 bases from V and 4 bases from J, leaving 14 bases between. The CDR3 consists of 16 residues. Germline values: CDR1 SGHTA, CDR2 FQGNSA. The CDR3 region is CASSLALGGGSDTQYF. Here the CDR3 DNA reads TGTGCCAGCAGCTTAGCGCTCGGGGGCGGGTCAGATACGCAGTATTTT.

In this sample, this clone turned up once. The chain combines TRBV29-1 with TRBJ2-3, with 11 bases matching TRBD2. The CDR3 runs to 15 residues. The germline V gene has CDR1 SQVTM and CDR2 ANQGSEA. V trimming: 6 bases; J trimming: 2 bases; junction bases outside the gene matches: 7. The CDR3 nucleotides are TGCAGCGTGCCCGTAGCGGGGGGGATCACAGATACGCAGTATTTT. Its translation: CSVPVAGGITDTQYF.

The rearrangement uses TRBV6-5 and TRBJ2-1; unclear D gene. With 1 base removed from V and 2 bases from J, the gap between germline ends came to 9 bases. CDR3 size: 15 residues. Per germline, CDR1 MNHEY and CDR2 SVGAGI. The CDR3 region is CASSYYVTPYNEQFF. In nucleotides, the CDR3 is TGTGCCAGCAGTTACTATGTGACACCCTACAATGAGCAGTTCTTC.

The chain links TRBV18 to TRBJ1-5; D call uncertain. The germline V gene encodes CDR1 KGHSH and CDR2 LQKENI. The V and J ends lost 4 bases and 0 bases respectively, with 16 bases between them. The CDR3 is made up of 17 amino acids. The CDR3 is CASSRVGNPNSNQPQHF. The DNA of the CDR3 is TGTGCCAGCTCACGTGTAGGGAATCCCAATAGCAATCAGCCCCAGCATTTT.

With respect to this clone: One junction end disagrees with the germline gene, perhaps due to a read error. The chain joins TRBV2 to TRBJ2-1; tentatively, D is TRBD2 (6 bases). CDR1 SNHLY and CDR2 FYNNEI come from the germline V gene. CDR3 length: 16 amino acids. In DNA, the CDR3 is TGTGCCAGCAGTGAAGAATTGGCGGGGAGCTACGATGAGCAGTTCTTC. Its translation: CASSEELAGSYDEQFF.

This clone appeared once. This rearrangement joins TRBV5-4 to TRBJ2-2, with TRBD2 as a possible D gene (6 bases). The CDR3 consists of 16 residues. The V gene's germline CDR1 is SGHNT and CDR2 YYREEE (reference sequence). Trimming cost V 4 bases and J 5 bases, with 18 bases left between them. CDR3 sequence reads: CASSTGTAAGTGELFF. DNA of the CDR3: TGTGCCAGCAGCACCGGGACCGCCGCGGGGACCGGGGAGCTGTTTTTT.

The chain is built from TRBV28 and TRBJ1-5; D gene unclear. The CDR3 totals 13 residues. Per germline, CDR1 MDHEN and CDR2 SYDVKM. V was shortened by 3 bases and J by 4 bases, with 7 bases between the two germline ends. Here the CDR3 DNA reads TGTGCCAGCAGTTTGAGGTGGAATCAGCCCCAGCATTTT. It specifies CASSLRWNQPQHF. Combining the CDR3 with reference TRBV28 and TRBJ1-5 gives the whole variable domain DVKVTQSSRYLVKRTGEKVFLECVQDMDHENMFWYRQDPGLGLRLIYFSYDVKMKEKGDIPEGYSVSREKKERFSLILESASTNQTSMYLCASSLRWNQPQHFGDGTRLSIL.

This sequence joins TRBV4-1 and TRBJ2-3; 11 positions match TRBD2. The J segment lost 3 bases and the V segment lost 1 base, leaving 9 bases of the junction unmatched. Germline CDR1 MGHRA, CDR2 YSYEKL. The CDR3 spans 18 residues. The CDR3 spells CASSQARLAGRMTDTQYF. The CDR3 DNA reads as TGCGCCAGCAGCCAAGCCAGACTAGCGGGGCGGATGACAGATACGCAGTATTTT.

The V call is TRBV9, the J call TRBJ2-5, with 12 bases lining up with TRBD1. Germline V lookup: CDR1 SGDLS, CDR2 YYNGEE. This CDR3 is built from 16 residues. V lost 0 bases, J lost 8 bases, and 8 bases stayed unmatched. Here the CDR3 DNA reads TGTGCCAGCAGCGTAGGGTTGGGACAGGGGGCCGACACCCAGTACTTC. Its translation is CASSVGLGQGADTQYF. Together with reference TRBV9 and TRBJ2-5, the CDR3 gives the full variable domain: DSGVTQTPKHLITATGQRVTLRCSPRSGDLSVYWYQQSLDQGLQFLIQYYNGEERAKGNILERFSAQQFPDLHSELNLSSLELGDSALYFCASSVGLGQGADTQYFGPGTRLLVL.

J is TRBJ2-1 and V is TRBV13; 15 bases map to TRBD2. V was pared by 4 bases and J by 4 bases, with 11 bases of the junction left unmatched. Germline V gives CDR1 PRHDT, CDR2 FYEKMQ (reference sequence). This CDR3 is built from 19 residues. This chain's CDR3 is CASSSVPGLAGGAYNEQFF. The CDR3 region has the DNA TGTGCCAGCAGCTCCGTCCCGGGACTAGCGGGGGGCGCGTACAATGAGCAGTTCTTC.

The chain uses TRBV6-5 and TRBJ1-1; the match to TRBD1 covers 7 bases. Germline trimming cut 7 bases from V and 9 bases from J; bases unmatched to any gene: 5. Germline V gene sequence: CDR1 MNHEY, CDR2 SVGAGI. The CDR3 runs to 11 residues. DNA of the CDR3: TGTGCCAGCACCTGGGACAGAAAAGCTTTCTTT. It translates to CASTWDRKAFF.

Here the CDR3 DNA reads TGTGCCAGCAGTCGAACGGGGGGGCCCCAGCATTTT. It is translated as CASSRTGGPQHF. The chain recombines TRBV6-5 with TRBJ1-5; a weak D match, TRBD1 (5 bases). The V end was cut by 5 bases, the J end by 9 bases, with 11 bases between. This CDR3 is 12 amino acids long. The germline V gene has CDR1 MNHEY and CDR2 SVGAGI.

This clone was detected only once. This chain links TRBV4-1 with TRBJ2-2, with 9 bases that match TRBD2. The CDR3 has 15 amino acids. Germline V lookup: CDR1 MGHRA, CDR2 YSYEKL. J was trimmed by 6 bases and V by 4 bases; bases with no gene match: 6. The CDR3 region is CASSPASGAAGELFF. CDR3 DNA: TGCGCCAGCAGCCCAGCTAGCGGGGCGGCCGGGGAGCTGTTTTTT.